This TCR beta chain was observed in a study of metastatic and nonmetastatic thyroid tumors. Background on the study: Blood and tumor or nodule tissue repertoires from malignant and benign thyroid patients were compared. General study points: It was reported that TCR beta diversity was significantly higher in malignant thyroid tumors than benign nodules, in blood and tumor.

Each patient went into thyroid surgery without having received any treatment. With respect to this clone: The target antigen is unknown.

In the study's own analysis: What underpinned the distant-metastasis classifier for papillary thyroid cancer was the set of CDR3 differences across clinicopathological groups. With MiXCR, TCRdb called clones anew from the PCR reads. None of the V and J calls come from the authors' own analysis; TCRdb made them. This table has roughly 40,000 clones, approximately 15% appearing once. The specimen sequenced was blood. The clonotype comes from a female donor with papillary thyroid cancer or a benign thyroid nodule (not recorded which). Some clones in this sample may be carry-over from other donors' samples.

CDR3 bases: TGTGCCAGCTCACCATTTGGGGTACACGGCAGTACGCAGTATTTT. Translating gives CASSPFGVHGSTQYF. V and J are TRBV18 and TRBJ2-3; D is unresolved. Deletions cut 2 bases from V and 8 bases from J, with 17 bases between. Looked up from germline, CDR1 is KGHSH and CDR2 is LQKENI. There are 15 residues in the CDR3.